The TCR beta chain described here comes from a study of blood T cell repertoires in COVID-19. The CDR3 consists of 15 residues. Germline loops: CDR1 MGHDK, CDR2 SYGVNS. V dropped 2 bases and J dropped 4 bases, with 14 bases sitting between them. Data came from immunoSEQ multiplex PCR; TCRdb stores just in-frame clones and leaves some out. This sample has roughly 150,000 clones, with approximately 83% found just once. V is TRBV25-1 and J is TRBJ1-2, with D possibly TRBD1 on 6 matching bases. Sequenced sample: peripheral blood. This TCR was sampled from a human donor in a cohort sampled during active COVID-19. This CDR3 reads CASSEGGREGYGYTF. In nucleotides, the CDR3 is TGTGCCAGCAGTGAAGGGGGCAGGGAAGGCTATGGCTACACCTTC.